A selection of T cell receptor beta chains follows, all from one sample in a study of blood T cell repertoires in COVID-19. Assay used: immunoSEQ multiplex PCR; TCRdb lists only in-frame clones, some missing. This sample has about 26,000 clones; around 89% occur once, and the top ten carry about 10%. The sequenced sample consisted of peripheral blood. Receptors originate from a man between 65 and 85 years old with acute or convalescent COVID-19. Both conserved end residues are part of each CDR3. The D gene is left open where the match is weak. Not all rows give a size; the values are once, few, many and, for expanded clones, a class.

D	size	V	J	DNA	CDR3
TRBD1	few	TRBV6-5	TRBJ1-4	TGTGCCAGCAGCCTCAACAGGGGGCTCGAAAAACTGTTTTTT	CASSLNRGLEKLFF
TRBD2	-	TRBV19	TRBJ2-3	TGTGCCAGCCCCAGCGTGGGGCTAGCGGGAGAGAGGAATACGCAGTATTTT	CASPSVGLAGERNTQYF
-	few	TRBV6-1	TRBJ1-4	TGTGCCAGCAGTGAAGCCCACAGGTTAACTAATGAAAAACTGTTTTTT	CASSEAHRLTNEKLFF
-	-	TRBV2	TRBJ2-3	TGTGCCAGCAGTGAGAGGTCGGGTACGCAGTATTTT	CASSERSGTQYF
-	few	TRBV6-5	TRBJ1-4	TGTGCCAGCAGTTTGAACAGGGCGGAAAAACTGTTTTTT	CASSLNRAEKLFF
-	-	TRBV29-1	TRBJ2-7	TGCAGCCTTTCTCAGACATGCCGGTCCTACGAGCAGTACTTC	CSLSQTCRSYEQYF
TRBD1	-	TRBV11-3	TRBJ2-1	TGTGCCAGCAGCTTGGGGACAGGGGACAACAATGAGCAGTTCTTC	CASSLGTGDNNEQFF
TRBD2	few	TRBV19	TRBJ2-3	TGTGCCAGTAGTGGGGCTAGCGGGACGCCTAGCACAGATACGCAGTATTTT	CASSGASGTPSTDTQYF
TRBD2	-	TRBV5-1	TRBJ2-7	TGCGCCAGCAGCTTGGAAGTCGGGCGGGAGCTCCAAGAGCAGTACTTC	CASSLEVGRELQEQYF
TRBD1	-	TRBV5-1	TRBJ1-2	TGCGCCAGCAACGAGGGACAGCTCAACTATGGCTACACCTTC	CASNEGQLNYGYTF
-	-	TRBV6-2/TRBV6-3	TRBJ1-1	TGTGCCAGCAGTTACGGGCCAGGGAACACTGAAGCTTTCTTT	CASSYGPGNTEAFF
TRBD2	-	TRBV27	TRBJ2-7	TGTGCCAGCAGTCTATCGCTAGCGGGAAGGGCCGAGCAGTACTTC	CASSLSLAGRAEQYF
-	-	TRBV5-8	TRBJ2-1	TGTGCCAGCAGCTTGGCTTTCCGGGTCAATGAGCAGTTCTTC	CASSLAFRVNEQFF
TRBD2	medium-sized	TRBV9	TRBJ2-5	TGTGCCAGCAGCGGCGGGGGGGGGCCCCAAGAGACCCAGTACTTC	CASSGGGGPQETQYF
-	few	TRBV4-2	TRBJ1-4	TGTGCCAGCAGCCAGGCCGGGACTGGGAATGAAAAACTGTTTTTT	CASSQAGTGNEKLFF
-	-	TRBV7-9	TRBJ1-1	TGTGCCAGCAGCCATCTACAGGGAAGTGGACTGAACACTGAAGCTTTCTTT	CASSHLQGSGLNTEAFF
TRBD2	-	TRBV3-1/TRBV3-2	TRBJ2-1	TGTGCCAGCAGTCCTGGCACCCCTAGCGGAGGCTACAATGAGCAGTTCTTC	CASSPGTPSGGYNEQFF